Listed below are T cell receptor beta chains from one sample, sequenced in a study of CD8+ T cells in alopecia areata. The method was immunoSEQ multiplex PCR; TCRdb's version includes in-frame clones alone and lacks a portion of them. The sample has approximately 180,000 clones, 50% to 75% seen once; the top ten hold about 15%. The sequenced sample was CD4+ T cells sorted from blood, obtained at week 0. Receptors were obtained from a human donor with alopecia areata. The CDR3 runs from the conserved cysteine through the conserved F or W. D genes are given only for firm matches. Only some rows state a clone size, as once, few, many or a class for expanded clones.

>.|.|TRBJ2-3|TRBV7-3
TGTGCCAGCAGCTTAAACATTGCTAGAAACACAGATACGCAGTATTTT
CASSLNIARNTDTQYF
>TRBD2|many|TRBJ2-5|TRBV7-3
TGTGCCAGCAGCTTAATCGGTAGCGGGGTATTCCACTTC
CASSLIGSGVFHF
>.|.|TRBJ2-3|TRBV10-3
TGTGCCACTAAGGGGGGGGCCGCAGATACGCAGTATTTT
CATKGGAADTQYF
>.|.|TRBJ2-1|TRBV30
TGTGCCTGGAGTGCTTACGGGGGGCCATACAATGAGCAGTTCTTC
CAWSAYGGPYNEQFF
>.|few|TRBJ1-1|TRBV9
TGTGCCAGCAGCGTAGCCTCGCCCTTGGGGGCAGGATTGAACACTGAAGCTTTCTTT
CASSVASPLGAGLNTEAFF
>.|few|TRBJ2-4|TRBV27
TGTGCCAGCAGTCCGACAGTTCCCAAAAACATTCAGTACTTC
CASSPTVPKNIQYF
>.|.|TRBJ1-2|TRBV19
TGTGCCAGTAGTGTTCAACCGAACTATGGCTACACCTTC
CASSVQPNYGYTF
>.|.|TRBJ1-2|TRBV23-1
TGCGCCAGCAGTCAATCAACGCAGGGAAGGGGCTATGGCTACACCTTC
CASSQSTQGRGYGYTF
>.|.|TRBJ2-2|TRBV5-4
TGTGCCAGCAGCTTGGAGGGTTTCGGTGTGACCGGGGAGCTGTTTTTT
CASSLEGFGVTGELFF
>.|few|TRBJ1-4|TRBV7-9
TGTGCCAGCAGCTTACCGACCACCGTTGAAAAACTGTTTTTT
CASSLPTTVEKLFF
>.|.|TRBJ1-2|TRBV6-5
TGTGCCAGCACCCAGGGAGGGGAGGACTACACCTTC
CASTQGGEDYTF
>TRBD1|once|TRBJ2-5|TRBV4-1
TGCGCCAGCAGCCCCCGGGACAGGGGAGGTTTGGAGACCCAGTACTTC
CASSPRDRGGLETQYF
>.|.|TRBJ1-6|TRBV5-1
TGCGCCAGCAGCCCCCAGACGCGGGGGACGATCATTTCACCCCTCCACTTT
CASSPQTRGTIISPLHF
>.|.|TRBJ1-5|TRBV5-1
TGCGCCAGCAGCTTGGATTGGGATCAGCCCCAGCATTTT
CASSLDWDQPQHF
>.|few|TRBJ1-1|TRBV19
TGTGCCAGTAGTATAGACAGCCTGATCACTGAAGCTTTCTTT
CASSIDSLITEAFF
>.|.|TRBJ1-6|TRBV30
TGTGCCTGGAGTTCTAGAAATTCACCCCTCCACTTT
CAWSSRNSPLHF
>.|.|TRBJ2-5|TRBV5-1
TGCGCCAGCAGCAAAGACGGACAGGGAGGGGAGACCCAGTACTTC
CASSKDGQGGETQYF
>TRBD1|.|TRBJ1-6|TRBV27
TGTGCCAGCAGTTGGACAGGGGGCCGATATAATTCACCCCTCCACTTT
CASSWTGGRYNSPLHF
>.|.|TRBJ2-4|TRBV4-1
TGCGCCAGCAGCCAAGCGAGGCCAGGATCCATTCAGTACTTC
CASSQARPGSIQYF
>TRBD1|.|TRBJ1-4|TRBV15
TGTGCCACCAGCAGGACAGGGAATAATGAAAAACTGTTTTTT
CATSRTGNNEKLFF
>.|.|TRBJ1-2|TRBV5-1
TGCGCCAGCAAACCAGGGACTAACTATGGCTACACCTTC
CASKPGTNYGYTF
>TRBD2|once|TRBJ2-5|TRBV4-1
TGCGCCAGCAGCACCAAGTTGTTAGGGACTAGCAACCAAGAGACCCAGTACTTC
CASSTKLLGTSNQETQYF
>.|few|TRBJ1-2|TRBV7-9
TGTGCCAGCAGCGCGCCAGGGGATGTTGGGAACTATGGCTACACCTTC
CASSAPGDVGNYGYTF
>.|.|TRBJ1-5|TRBV7-8
TGTGCCAGCAGCAGGGACCGTCAGCCCCAGCATTTT
CASSRDRQPQHF
>.|.|TRBJ1-5|TRBV28
TGTGCCAGCACCCTATTAATGGCCAATAGGCAGCCCCAGCATTTT
CASTLLMANRQPQHF
>TRBD2|few|TRBJ2-3|TRBV12-5
TGTGCTAGTGGTTTAAGGTTTGGCGGGGGTCGGACAGATACGCAGTATTTT
CASGLRFGGGRTDTQYF
>TRBD1|.|TRBJ2-5|TRBV29-1
TGCAGCGTTTCAGCCCGACAGGGTAGGGCCCAGTACTTC
CSVSARQGRAQYF
>.|.|TRBJ2-6|TRBV9
TGTGCCAGCAGCCCTCTTGTTAGTCTTTCTGGGGCCAACGTCCTGACTTTC
CASSPLVSLSGANVLTF
>.|few|TRBJ1-2|TRBV30
TGTGCCTGGAGTCCCCTTAAGGGGGGGTATGGCTACACCTTC
CAWSPLKGGYGYTF
>TRBD1|.|TRBJ1-1|TRBV6-6
TGTGCCAGCATCTCCGGACAGGGGAGGACTGAAGCTTTCTTT
CASISGQGRTEAFF
>.|.|TRBJ2-5|TRBV2
TGTGCCAGCAGACCGGGACCGCACCAAGAGACCCAGTACTTC
CASRPGPHQETQYF
>.|.|TRBJ1-1|TRBV29-1
TGCAGCGTTCGAGGGCGGGCAAGCACTGAAGCTTTCTTT
CSVRGRASTEAFF
>.|.|TRBJ1-5|TRBV2
TGTGCCAGCACGTCCAGAGATAGCAATCAGCCCCAGCATTTT
CASTSRDSNQPQHF
>.|.|TRBJ2-3|TRBV29-1
TGCAGCCTCCTGAAGGAGGGGGCGGGGGGCACAGATACGCAGTATTTT
CSLLKEGAGGTDTQYF
>.|.|TRBJ1-2|TRBV19
TGTGCCACCTCCCCGGGACCCCGGGCCCTCTATGGCTACACCTTC
CATSPGPRALYGYTF
>.|.|TRBJ2-2|TRBV7-3
TGTGCCAGCAGCTTAATTGGGTACGGCGGGGAGCTGTTTTTT
CASSLIGYGGELFF
>TRBD1|.|TRBJ2-2|TRBV9
TGTGCCAGCAGCAGGGGGCCAGACACCGGGGAGCTGTTTTTT
CASSRGPDTGELFF
>.|.|TRBJ1-5|TRBV25-1
TGTGCCAGCAGTGAACGAGGTAATCAGCCCCAGCATTTT
CASSERGNQPQHF
>.|.|TRBJ1-2|TRBV27
TGTGCCAGCACCGATCGAGGGGCTGCCGGCTACACCTTC
CASTDRGAAGYTF
>.|.|TRBJ2-3|TRBV5-5
TGTGCCAGCAGCTTAGAGACTACTACTAGCACAGATACGCAGTATTTT
CASSLETTTSTDTQYF
>.|few|TRBJ2-6|TRBV6-5
TGTGCCAGCAGTTACTCGAGGCCTGGGGCCAACGTCCTGACTTTC
CASSYSRPGANVLTF
>TRBD1|.|TRBJ1-4|TRBV5-6
TGTGCCAGCAGCTTTCGTTCGACAGGGGAGAATGAAAAACTGTTTTTT
CASSFRSTGENEKLFF